This T cell receptor beta chain came from a study of blood T cell repertoires in COVID-19. Study information: Material from acute and convalescent COVID-19 was sourced from the United States, Italy and Spain. Nucleic acid was either cDNA or gDNA, and it came from T cells, B-cell-depleted T cells, or PBMCs.

CDR1 and CDR2 (germline): SGHRS, YFSETQ. This CDR3 contains 16 residues. With 0 bases removed from V and 0 bases from J, the gap between germline ends came to 9 bases. Authors' data handling: Using reference gene primer amplification, nucleated cell counts were estimated. Assay: immunoSEQ multiplex PCR; the TCRdb copy retains only in-frame clones and omits some. The V and J calls and clone size come from that table; D and trimming were worked out from the DNA. The table lists 85,000 to 100,000 clones, about 90% of them singletons. The Seattle patients, enrolled during active infection, were followed longitudinally.

The clonotype was recovered from a man aged 50-60 years with COVID-19, enrolled during active disease. Sequenced material: peripheral blood. The rearrangement joins TRBV5-1 to TRBJ2-2, with D unclear. CDR3 nucleotide sequence: TGCGCCAGCAGCTTGGGACGACTCGCGAACACCGGGGAGCTGTTTTTT. Amino acid sequence: CASSLGRLANTGELFF.